This TCR beta chain was found in a study of cytomegalovirus exposure and HLA in healthy donors. Study conclusions and caveats: Some TCR beta chains (around 180 of them) were listed as cytomegalovirus-associated.

This clone was recorded only once. Its target is not known. In the PCR, 60 Vbeta and 13 Jbeta primers were used. The protocol was immunoSEQ multiplex PCR, while the TCRdb copy is restricted to in-frame clones and leaves out a portion. The table has 130,000 to 150,000 clones, about 84% seen once. The germline CDR1 and CDR2 sequences are SGHRS and YFSETQ. V was pared by 4 bases and J by 4 bases, with 5 bases of the junction left unmatched. The CDR3 loop spans 16 amino acids. The chain has TRBV5-1 and TRBJ2-2, with 12 bases fitting TRBD2. The TCR sequence derives from a woman aged 18 to 35 in good health and CMV-seropositive. Specimen: PBMCs. For the CDR3, the DNA is TGCGCCAGCAGCCTACTAGCGGGGGGAACCACCGGGGAGCTGTTTTTT. Protein sequence: CASSLLAGGTTGELFF.